This T cell receptor (beta chain) was profiled in a study of T-cell memory formation after mild COVID-19 (dated by TCRdb to about 2021). In the study overall: Most TCR sequence clusters were specific to one of the two donors. T-cell clones expanding and contracting after mild COVID-19 in a couple of donors were tracked by longitudinal TCRalpha and TCRbeta repertoire sequencing. The cohort was made up of two young adult volunteers, one female and one male, who were previously healthy.

PBMCs were isolated by Ficoll-Paque density gradient centrifugation. In the case of this clonotype: Its antigen specificity is not known. No quality values exist for individual bases; no much larger clone is one base distant.

Sequencing used an Illumina NovaSeq 6000. TCRalpha and TCRbeta cDNA libraries were built by 5'RACE with constant-segment primers, adding sample barcodes and unique molecular identifiers. RNA was extracted from every sample with Trizol reagent. Libraries were amplified in two PCR steps, with a second sample barcode and Illumina TruSeq adapters added in the second step. Sequencing of libraries was performed on an Illumina NovaSeq with 2 x 150 bp paired-end reads. Processing in the source paper ran as follows. Demultiplexing of reads and collapsing into UMI-guided consensus sequences were performed with migec v1.2.7. Using mixcr v2.1.11, the UMI consensuses were aligned to TRA and TRB V and J templates and assembled into clonotypes. Clonotypes were classified as expanded or contracted when called significant by both edgeR and NoisET, with noise models trained on biological replicates. For edgeR calls, the cutoffs were a false discovery rate-adjusted p below 0.01 and a log2 fold-change threshold of 1. As an exploratory analysis of dynamics, max-normalized trajectories of the 1000 most abundant clonotypes were examined by PCA with hierarchical clustering. The CD4 or CD8 phenotype of responding clones was assigned using the separately sequenced CD4+ and CD8+ repertoires. TCRdb's own reprocessing of the public reads used fastp at Q25 and MiXCR and kept productive beta chains. Merged by CDR3 protein, the rows form single entries marked with the most common genes and DNA. The V and J calls and clone size come from TCRdb's table, not from the authors' own analysis. The sample contains about 560,000 distinct CDR3 sequences, around 15% of them found a single time. The ten largest clones take up around 8.1% of the sample.

Overall results and qualifications from the work: Clones contracting from day 15 to 85 had balanced CD4/CD8 phenotypes, while a second wave expanding from day 15 to 37 was biased towards CD4+. Only two mild cases were covered in the study, and larger cohorts including severe cases with pre-infection samples were considered necessary. SARS-CoV-2 specificity of the second-wave clones peaking on day 37 was not confirmed. Some responding clones were detected in pre-infection memory, suggesting pre-existing cross-reactive memory T cells joined the SARS-CoV-2 response. Contracting CD4+ clones were located mainly in the CM and EM memory subsets, whereas CD8+ clones were found to be enriched in EMRA.

Between the V and J ends, shortened by 3 bases and 5 bases respectively, the junction contains 16 bases. CDR1 and CDR2 (LGHNA, YSLEER) derive from the germline V gene. Inclusive of the bounding cysteine and phenylalanine, the CDR3 is 16 residues long. The only DNA kept is the CDR3, 48 bases in frame from the first base. The sample comprised PBMCs or a T cell subset sorted from them (not recorded which). This clonotype originated in an adult woman who had mild COVID-19 (a few samples of this study predate the infection). The sample titles of this study are shuffled in the database, so cell type and time point are left out; the donor was told from shared clones. This sequence uses TRBV4-3 and TRBJ2-2, with a weak D call of TRBD2 (6 bases match). The CDR3 reads as follows: CASSQGVGGETGELFF. The bases read TGCGCCAGCAGCCAGGGGGTAGGAGGGGAGACCGGGGAGCTGTTTTTT.